One and the same sample provided the 20 T cell receptor beta chains below, sequenced in a study of T cells in Graves' hyperthyroidism and ophthalmopathy. Amplification targeted TCR beta CDR3 regions from RNA transcripts. RT-PCR in the first round (using the HTBI primer set) targeted the TCR CDR3. TCRdb used MiXCR to reprocess the multiplex PCR reads, holding one entry per CDR3 protein. The data show over 700,000 distinct CDR3 sequences, about two fifths seen once. Sequencing input: blood. These TCRs come from a young man with Graves' hyperthyroidism.

This clonotype was counted at least ten times. V gene TRBV25-1 combines with J gene TRBJ2-7; D is ambiguous. Trimming pared 3 bases from V and 2 bases from J, leaving 14 bases between. Germline-derived CDR1 and CDR2 are MGHDK and SYGVNS. The length of the CDR3 is 15 residues. CDR3 DNA sequence: TGTGCCAGCAGTGAGTGGGGTGGGATGGCCTACGAGCAGTACTTC. Protein: CASSEWGGMAYEQYF.

This chain joins TRBV2 and TRBJ1-5, with D perhaps TRBD1 (6 bases). V shed 6 bases and J shed 1 base, with 25 bases lying between them. This CDR3 has 19 amino acids. CDR1 SNHLY and CDR2 FYNNEI come from the germline V gene. CDR3: CASSADRSFTGESNQPQHF. Written as DNA, the CDR3 is TGTGCCAGCAGCGCCGACAGGTCTTTCACCGGGGAGAGCAATCAGCCCCAGCATTTT. Drawing the rest from reference TRBV2 and TRBJ1-5, the complete variable domain is EPEVTQTPSHQVTQMGQEVILRCVPISNHLYFYWYRQILGQKVEFLVSFYNNEISEKSEIFDDQFSVERPDGSNFTLKIRSTKLEDSAMYFCASSADRSFTGESNQPQHFGDGTRLSIL.

This clonotype was picked up many times. The rearrangement joins TRBV20-1 to TRBJ1-1; the D is unclear. The CDR3 has 14 amino acids. V was shortened by 3 bases and J by 0 bases, with 11 bases between the two germline ends. Germline-derived CDR1 and CDR2 are DFQATT and SNEGSKA (reference sequence). The CDR3 bases are TGCAGTGCTAGCATAGAAATCATGAACACTGAAGCTTTCTTT. Translated, it gives CSASIEIMNTEAFF.

V gene TRBV19 combines with J gene TRBJ2-5; D is undetermined. The germline V gene encodes CDR1 LNHDA and CDR2 SQIVND (reference sequence). V lost 8 bases, J lost 3 bases, and 13 bases lay in between. The CDR3 length is 13 residues. CDR3 residues: CASAVDREETQYF. The CDR3 nucleotides are TGTGCCAGTGCCGTCGACCGAGAAGAGACCCAGTACTTC.

The V gene is TRBV6-2 or TRBV6-3, the J gene TRBJ2-5, with a tentative D call TRBD1 (5 bases). The CDR3 length is 16 residues. Germline CDR1 reads MNHEY; CDR2 reads SVGEGT. Deletions cut 0 bases from V and 1 base from J, with 12 bases between. The CDR3 reads CASSYSKGLGQETQYF. The CDR3 DNA follows: TGTGCCAGCAGTTACTCGAAGGGGCTAGGCCAAGAGACCCAGTACTTC.

The gene calls are TRBV20-1 and TRBJ1-3, with D unresolved. The CDR3 has 17 residues. V lost 0 bases and J lost 0, with 15 bases in between. Germline CDR1 DFQATT, CDR2 SNEGSKA (reference sequence). The CDR3 loop reads CSARERRGSSSGNTIYF. CDR3 coding DNA: TGCAGTGCTAGAGAACGACGGGGTTCCAGCTCTGGAAACACCATATATTTT.

This clonotype was observed a few times. The chain links TRBV6-6 to TRBJ1-5, with TRBD1 identical over 9 bases. The CDR3 extends over 11 amino acids. V lost 5 bases to trimming and J lost 12 bases; unmatched junction nucleotides: 2. Per germline, CDR1 MNHNY and CDR2 SVGAGI (reference sequence). Here the CDR3 DNA reads TGTGCCAGCAGTGGACAGGGGAGCCAGCATTTT. Protein product: CASSGQGSQHF.

J is TRBJ1-2 and V is TRBV2; D is uncertain. This CDR3 is 15 amino acids long. Trimming took off 7 bases at V and 0 bases at J, with 15 bases between the two ends. CDR1 is SNHLY, CDR2 FYNNEI, per germline. CDR3 nucleotides: TGTGCCAGCACCCTCACTTCGGGTACTAACTATGGCTACACCTTC. Amino acids: CASTLTSGTNYGYTF.

A single count supports this clonotype. V usage is TRBV2 and J usage is TRBJ1-1, with D hard to call. Germline CDR1 and CDR2: SNHLY and FYNNEI. This CDR3 has 14 residues. The V and J ends lost 5 bases and 2 bases respectively, with 12 bases between them. The CDR3 nucleotides are TGTGCCAGCAGTTACTCATGGGAAAACACTGAAGCTTTCTTT. As protein: CASSYSWENTEAFF.

Points on this clonotype: It may be a read error: a sequence one base away is much more abundant. The V call is TRBV7-8, the J call TRBJ2-5; D gene unclear. The V end lost 6 bases, the J end lost 5 bases, and 10 bases lay between the germline ends. The CDR3 is 12 amino acids. Germline V gene data show CDR1 as SGHVS and CDR2 as FQNEAQ. CDR3: CASRVTVETQYF. CDR3 nucleotides: TGTGCCAGCAGAGTAACGGTGGAGACCCAGTACTTC.

The chain carries TRBV7-3 and TRBJ2-2, with TRBD2 matching over 7 bases. Germline values: CDR1 SGHTA, CDR2 FQGTGA. This CDR3 region has 15 residues. The junction had 1 base not matched to a gene; V was cut back by 3 bases and J by 0 bases. In DNA, the CDR3 is TGTGCCAGCAGCTTCGGACTAGCGAACACCGGGGAGCTGTTTTTT. Translated, it gives CASSFGLANTGELFF. Looking up the rest from reference TRBV7-3 and TRBJ2-2 gives the full variable domain: GAGVSQTPSNKVTEKGKYVELRCDPISGHTALYWYRQSLGQGPEFLIYFQGTGAADDSGLPNDRFFAVRPEGSVSTLKIQRTERGDSAVYLCASSFGLANTGELFFGEGSRLTVL.

This chain links TRBV29-1 with TRBJ2-2; D gene ambiguous. V lost 7 bases and J lost 3, with 0 bases in between. Per the germline V gene, CDR1 is SQVTM and CDR2 is ANQGSEA. The CDR3 length is 9 residues. The CDR3 nucleotides are TGCAGCGACACCGGGGAGCTGTTTTTT. This gives the protein CSDTGELFF.

The table lists this clonotype with many counts. The rearrangement links TRBV7-9 to TRBJ2-7; 11 nucleotides line up with TRBD1. There are 15 residues in the CDR3. The J segment lost 6 bases and the V segment lost 6 bases, leaving 10 bases of the junction unmatched. CDR1 SEHNR and CDR2 FQNEAQ come from the germline V gene (reference sequence). Here the CDR3 reads CASSPGQDRGPEQYF. The DNA for the CDR3 is TGTGCCAGCAGTCCAGGTCAGGACAGGGGGCCCGAGCAGTACTTC. The entire variable domain, with the rest obtained from reference TRBV7-9 and TRBJ2-7, is as follows: DTGVSQNPRHKITKRGQNVTFRCDPISEHNRLYWYRQTLGQGPEFLTYFQNEAQLEKSRLLSDRFSAERPKGSFSTLEIQRTEQGDSAMYLCASSPGQDRGPEQYFGPGTRLTVT.

This sequence joins TRBV7-2 and TRBJ2-2, with D unresolved. The CDR3 is 13 residues long. Germline V lookup: CDR1 SGHTA, CDR2 FQGNSA. The V and J ends lost 4 bases and 5 bases respectively, with 8 bases between them. This CDR3 reads CASSWSVTGELFF. In DNA form, the CDR3 reads TGTGCCAGCAGCTGGAGCGTAACCGGGGAGCTGTTTTTT.

This clonotype appeared a few times. The rearrangement links TRBV29-1 to TRBJ2-7; TRBD2 is a possible D gene (5 bases). Per the germline V gene, CDR1 is SQVTM and CDR2 is ANQGSEA. Trimming took off 2 bases at V and 2 bases at J, with 16 bases between the two ends. This CDR3 contains 15 residues. This CDR3 is CSVESEVGSTYEQYF. The CDR3 DNA is TGCAGCGTTGAATCGGAGGTAGGGTCCACCTACGAGCAGTACTTC.

This chain connects TRBV12-3 or TRBV12-4 to TRBJ2-7; perhaps TRBD1 as D (6 bases). The CDR3 runs to 14 residues. V shed 3 bases and J shed 7 bases, with 16 bases lying between them. This chain's CDR3 is CASSFGEGVGEQYF. The CDR3 DNA is TGTGCCAGCAGTTTTGGTGAGGGGGTGGGGGAGCAGTACTTC.

Turning to this clonotype: Being one base from a much bigger clone, this may be a read error. The chain is built from TRBV19 and TRBJ2-7; the match to TRBD1 covers 8 bases. Germline V CDR1 and CDR2: LNHDA, SQIVND (reference sequence). CDR3 size: 16 residues. V was pared by 5 bases and J by 5 bases, with 14 bases of the junction left unmatched. CDR3 region: CASSVARTGRRNEQYF. The CDR3 nucleotides read TGTGCCAGTAGTGTAGCCCGGACAGGGAGAAGAAACGAGCAGTACTTC.

CDR3 residues: CASSLWNSGSLSYEQYF. The CDR3 nucleotides read TGTGCCAGCAGCTTATGGAATAGCGGGAGCCTCTCCTACGAGCAGTACTTC. The rearrangement joins TRBV7-2 to TRBJ2-7; 9 bases are shared with TRBD2. After removal of 2 bases from V and 0 bases from J, the junction contained 8 bases not matched to a gene. Germline V gene lookup returns CDR1 SGHTA and CDR2 FQGNSA. CDR3 size: 17 residues.

This clonotype has at least ten counts. This chain links TRBV19 with TRBJ1-1; D is ambiguous. V was trimmed by 10 bases and J by 6 bases, leaving 12 bases between them. CDR3 size: 11 residues. Germline V gives CDR1 LNHDA, CDR2 SQIVND (reference sequence). CDR3 region: CATDGFSEAFF. The CDR3 region has the DNA TGTGCCACCGACGGTTTTTCTGAAGCTTTCTTT. Looking up the rest from reference TRBV19 and TRBJ1-1 gives the full variable domain: DGGITQSPKYLFRKEGQNVTLSCEQNLNHDAMYWYRQDPGQGLRLIYYSQIVNDFQKGDIAEGYSVSREKKESFPLTVTSAQKNPTAFYLCATDGFSEAFFGQGTRLTVV.

This clonotype showed up many times. The chain couples TRBV20-1 to TRBJ2-5, with D tentatively TRBD2 (5 bases). Germline CDR1 and CDR2: DFQATT and SNEGSKA (reference sequence). Trimming cost V 4 bases and J 3 bases, with 9 bases left between them. This CDR3 has 12 residues. The CDR3 nucleotides are TGCAGTGCTACAGCGGAGGAAGAGACCCAGTACTTC. It codes for CSATAEEETQYF.